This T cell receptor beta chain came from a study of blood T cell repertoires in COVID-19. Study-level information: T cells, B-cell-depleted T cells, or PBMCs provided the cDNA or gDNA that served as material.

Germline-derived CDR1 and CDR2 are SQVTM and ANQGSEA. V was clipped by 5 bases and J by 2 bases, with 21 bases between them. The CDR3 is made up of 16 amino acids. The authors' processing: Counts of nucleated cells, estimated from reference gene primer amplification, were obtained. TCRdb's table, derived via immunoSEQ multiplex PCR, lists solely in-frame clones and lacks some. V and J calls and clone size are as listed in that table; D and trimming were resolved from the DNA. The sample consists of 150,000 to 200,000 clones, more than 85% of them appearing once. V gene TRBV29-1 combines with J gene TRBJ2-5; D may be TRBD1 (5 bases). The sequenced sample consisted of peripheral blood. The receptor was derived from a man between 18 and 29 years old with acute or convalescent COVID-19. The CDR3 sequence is CSVNSFREVWQETQYF. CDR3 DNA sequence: TGCAGCGTTAACTCATTCAGGGAAGTTTGGCAAGAGACCCAGTACTTC.